These T cell receptor beta chains were read from a single sample in a study of T-cell reconstitution after alpha-beta-depleted transplantation in children. TCRdb re-derived calls from the PCR reads in MiXCR, one entry per CDR3 protein. The sample has 500,000 to 750,000 distinct CDR3 sequences, over 20% seen once; the top ten hold about 35%. Sequenced here: PBMCs, sampled before TCRalphabeta/CD19-depleted stem cell transplant. These receptor sequences come from a boy in the first two years of life with Wiskott-Aldrich syndrome, due to receive a stem cell transplant. CDR3s include the opening cysteine and the closing phenylalanine or tryptophan. A D gene is named only where the DNA matches it firmly. The listing skips clone size in some rows; elsewhere it reads once, few, many or a size class.

CDR3 DNA: TGCGCCAGCAGCTCACTTCCGGGTTTCAAAGAGACCCAGTACTTC
CDR3 protein: CASSSLPGFKETQYF
D gene: NA
clone size: NA
J gene: TRBJ2-5
V gene: TRBV5-1

CDR3 DNA: TGTGCCAGCAGTTTAGGGGGTAGTGCTCAGCCCCAGCATTTT
CDR3 protein: CASSLGGSAQPQHF
D gene: NA
clone size: NA
J gene: TRBJ1-5
V gene: TRBV12-3/TRBV12-4

CDR3 DNA: TGCAGTGCCGCGTACAATGAGCAGTTCTTC
CDR3 protein: CSAAYNEQFF
D gene: NA
clone size: NA
J gene: TRBJ2-1
V gene: TRBV20-1

CDR3 DNA: TGTGCCAGCAGTTCCGACAGAATCAATCAGCCCCAGCATTTT
CDR3 protein: CASSSDRINQPQHF
D gene: NA
clone size: few
J gene: TRBJ1-5
V gene: TRBV6-5

CDR3 DNA: TGTGCCAGCAGCCCATCCGAGCGGATACAAACTAATGAAAAACTGTTTTTT
CDR3 protein: CASSPSERIQTNEKLFF
D gene: NA
clone size: NA
J gene: TRBJ1-4
V gene: TRBV7-9

CDR3 DNA: TGTGCCAGCAGCCCCGGGCCCCGCCCCTTTTATCAGCCCCAGCATTTT
CDR3 protein: CASSPGPRPFYQPQHF
D gene: NA
clone size: NA
J gene: TRBJ1-5
V gene: TRBV4-2

CDR3 DNA: TGTGCCAGCAGCTCAAGACTAGCGGGGACGAACACCGGGGAGCTGTTTTTT
CDR3 protein: CASSSRLAGTNTGELFF
D gene: TRBD2
clone size: NA
J gene: TRBJ2-2
V gene: TRBV5-5

CDR3 DNA: TGTGCCAGCAGCCCACGACAGGGCCACAATGAGCAGTTCTTC
CDR3 protein: CASSPRQGHNEQFF
D gene: TRBD1
clone size: few
J gene: TRBJ2-1
V gene: TRBV7-7

CDR3 DNA: TGTGCCAGCAGCCCGGCGATCACCGGGGAGCTGTTTTTT
CDR3 protein: CASSPAITGELFF
D gene: NA
clone size: NA
J gene: TRBJ2-2
V gene: TRBV5-5

CDR3 DNA: TGTGCCAGCAGCTTAGGGGGCCCTCCAGATACGCAGTATTTT
CDR3 protein: CASSLGGPPDTQYF
D gene: NA
clone size: NA
J gene: TRBJ2-3
V gene: TRBV7-2

CDR3 DNA: TGCAGTGCTAGAGTGGGGGGACCGCTAATCTACGAGCAGTACTTC
CDR3 protein: CSARVGGPLIYEQYF
D gene: NA
clone size: NA
J gene: TRBJ2-7
V gene: TRBV20-1

CDR3 DNA: TGTGCCAGCAGGGTACGGGACAGGGGGGGCTACGAGCAGTACTTC
CDR3 protein: CASRVRDRGGYEQYF
D gene: TRBD1
clone size: few
J gene: TRBJ2-7
V gene: TRBV12-3/TRBV12-4

CDR3 DNA: TGTGCCAGCAGTTACTCGAATGCAAGGACAGGCCAAGAGACCCAGTACTTC
CDR3 protein: CASSYSNARTGQETQYF
D gene: TRBD1
clone size: few
J gene: TRBJ2-5
V gene: TRBV6-5

CDR3 DNA: TGCAGCGGAACTAAAGGGGCGGGAGTATGGGAGACCCAGTACTTC
CDR3 protein: CSGTKGAGVWETQYF
D gene: TRBD2
clone size: NA
J gene: TRBJ2-5
V gene: TRBV20-1

CDR3 DNA: TGTGCCATCAGTGACTCGGACGGGACAGGGACCTACGAGCAGTACTTC
CDR3 protein: CAISDSDGTGTYEQYF
D gene: TRBD1
clone size: NA
J gene: TRBJ2-7
V gene: TRBV10-3

CDR3 DNA: TGTGCCAGCAGGCCTCGGGGACTAGCGGGGAATGAGCAGTTCTTC
CDR3 protein: CASRPRGLAGNEQFF
D gene: TRBD2
clone size: NA
J gene: TRBJ2-1
V gene: TRBV12-3/TRBV12-4

CDR3 DNA: TGTGCCTGGGAACAGGGTCAGACAGATACGCAGTATTTT
CDR3 protein: CAWEQGQTDTQYF
D gene: NA
clone size: few
J gene: TRBJ2-3
V gene: TRBV30

CDR3 DNA: TGTGCCAGCAAAAGCACAGGGACGGATCAGCCCCAGCATTTT
CDR3 protein: CASKSTGTDQPQHF
D gene: NA
clone size: NA
J gene: TRBJ1-5
V gene: TRBV2

CDR3 DNA: TGCAGTGCTAGGGAACTAGCGGGAGGCTACAATGAGCAGTTCTTC
CDR3 protein: CSARELAGGYNEQFF
D gene: TRBD2
clone size: NA
J gene: TRBJ2-1
V gene: TRBV20-1

CDR3 DNA: TGTGCCAGCAGCTACAACCCTACCCGGGTCTCGGTCTTT
CDR3 protein: CASSYNPTRVSVF
D gene: NA
clone size: NA
J gene: TRBJ1-1
V gene: TRBV7-9

CDR3 DNA: TGCGCCAGCAGCTTGGAGAACTGGGGGGTTGATGAGCAGTTCTTC
CDR3 protein: CASSLENWGVDEQFF
D gene: NA
clone size: NA
J gene: TRBJ2-1
V gene: TRBV5-1

CDR3 DNA: TGCAGTGCTAGTGGGAAGGGGGCGGCCTCACCTTATGGCTACACCTTC
CDR3 protein: CSASGKGAASPYGYTF
D gene: TRBD1
clone size: NA
J gene: TRBJ1-2
V gene: TRBV20-1

CDR3 DNA: TGTGCCAGCACCGAAAGGGCCCTCCGCTATGGCTACACCTTC
CDR3 protein: CASTERALRYGYTF
D gene: NA
clone size: few
J gene: TRBJ1-2
V gene: TRBV2

CDR3 DNA: TGCAGTGCTAGAGATCGGCTTTCCTACGAGCAGTACTTC
CDR3 protein: CSARDRLSYEQYF
D gene: NA
clone size: few
J gene: TRBJ2-7
V gene: TRBV20-1

CDR3 DNA: TGTGCCAGCAGTTTAGTAGCGGGAGGCAGTAGGGAGCAGTTCTTC
CDR3 protein: CASSLVAGGSREQFF
D gene: TRBD2
clone size: NA
J gene: TRBJ2-1
V gene: TRBV12-3/TRBV12-4

CDR3 DNA: TGCAGTGCTCGACCGGGACGGAGTAATTCACCCCTCCACTTT
CDR3 protein: CSARPGRSNSPLHF
D gene: NA
clone size: few
J gene: TRBJ1-6
V gene: TRBV20-1

CDR3 DNA: TGTGCCAGCAACCAGGCTAACTATGGCTACACCTTC
CDR3 protein: CASNQANYGYTF
D gene: NA
clone size: few
J gene: TRBJ1-2
V gene: TRBV28

CDR3 DNA: TGTGCCAGCAGTTTATTTGCGGGGCTCTACGAGCAGTACTTC
CDR3 protein: CASSLFAGLYEQYF
D gene: NA
clone size: NA
J gene: TRBJ2-7
V gene: TRBV28

CDR3 DNA: TGTGCCACCAGCAGAGATATTAAGCCCCAGCATTTT
CDR3 protein: CATSRDIKPQHF
D gene: NA
clone size: few
J gene: TRBJ1-5
V gene: TRBV15

CDR3 DNA: TGTGCCAGCAGTTTGCGGGGTTTGGAGGAAGAGACCCAGTACTTC
CDR3 protein: CASSLRGLEEETQYF
D gene: NA
clone size: few
J gene: TRBJ2-5
V gene: TRBV28

CDR3 DNA: TGTGCCAGCAGTCAGCAGACTACCTACAATGAGCAGTTCTTC
CDR3 protein: CASSQQTTYNEQFF
D gene: NA
clone size: NA
J gene: TRBJ2-1
V gene: TRBV12-3/TRBV12-4

CDR3 DNA: TGTGCCAGCAGTCGTAGACGGACGGATAGCAATCAGCCCCAGCATTTT
CDR3 protein: CASSRRRTDSNQPQHF
D gene: NA
clone size: few
J gene: TRBJ1-5
V gene: TRBV6-5

CDR3 DNA: TGTGCCAGCAGTTTGGACAGGGGGTCGGATACGCAGTATTTT
CDR3 protein: CASSLDRGSDTQYF
D gene: TRBD1
clone size: many
J gene: TRBJ2-3
V gene: TRBV27

CDR3 DNA: TGTGCCAGCAGCTCGACAGGGCCAGGATATCAGCCCCAGCATTTT
CDR3 protein: CASSSTGPGYQPQHF
D gene: TRBD1
clone size: NA
J gene: TRBJ1-5
V gene: TRBV7-4

CDR3 DNA: TGTGCCAGCGGGGACCCGGGGGAGACCCAGTACTTC
CDR3 protein: CASGDPGETQYF
D gene: NA
clone size: NA
J gene: TRBJ2-5
V gene: TRBV2

CDR3 DNA: TGCGCCAGCACAAAACTAGCGGGACAAGAGACCCAGTACTTC
CDR3 protein: CASTKLAGQETQYF
D gene: TRBD2
clone size: few
J gene: TRBJ2-5
V gene: TRBV4-1

CDR3 DNA: TGTGCCACCAGCACCCCGGGCGGGGTGACAGATACGCAGTATTTT
CDR3 protein: CATSTPGGVTDTQYF
D gene: NA
clone size: NA
J gene: TRBJ2-3
V gene: TRBV15

CDR3 DNA: TGTGCCATCAGTCGTCCCACCGGGGAGCTGTTTTTT
CDR3 protein: CAISRPTGELFF
D gene: NA
clone size: NA
J gene: TRBJ2-2
V gene: TRBV10-3

CDR3 DNA: TGCGCCAGCAGTGAAGAAATGAAGGGAGGGGAGCTGTTTTTT
CDR3 protein: CASSEEMKGGELFF
D gene: NA
clone size: NA
J gene: TRBJ2-2
V gene: TRBV10-1

CDR3 DNA: TGTGCCAGCACCCATAGCGGGAGAAGCTCCTACAATGAGCAGTTCTTC
CDR3 protein: CASTHSGRSSYNEQFF
D gene: TRBD2
clone size: NA
J gene: TRBJ2-1
V gene: TRBV11-2

CDR3 DNA: TGTGCCACCAGCTTACTAGCGGGAGCGCTCATATCCAAAAACATTCAGTACTTC
CDR3 protein: CATSLLAGALISKNIQYF
D gene: TRBD2
clone size: NA
J gene: TRBJ2-4
V gene: TRBV13

CDR3 DNA: TGTGCCAGCAGCTCCGGGTACTTCGAGCAGTTCTTC
CDR3 protein: CASSSGYFEQFF
D gene: NA
clone size: NA
J gene: TRBJ2-1
V gene: TRBV7-9

CDR3 DNA: TGTGCCAGCAGTCGACGACAGAGCTCCTACGAGCAGTACTTC
CDR3 protein: CASSRRQSSYEQYF
D gene: NA
clone size: few
J gene: TRBJ2-7
V gene: TRBV28

CDR3 DNA: TGCGCCAGCAGCTTCGGGGGACAGGGGGATTATTCACCCCTCCACTTT
CDR3 protein: CASSFGGQGDYSPLHF
D gene: TRBD1
clone size: few
J gene: TRBJ1-6
V gene: TRBV5-1

CDR3 DNA: TGTGCCAGCAGTTTCGCTAGCCAGGACACCAATGAGCAGTTCTTC
CDR3 protein: CASSFASQDTNEQFF
D gene: NA
clone size: few
J gene: TRBJ2-1
V gene: TRBV12-3/TRBV12-4

CDR3 DNA: TGCAGTGCTGCCCTAGCGGGAGGGCGGGGAGATACGCAGTATTTT
CDR3 protein: CSAALAGGRGDTQYF
D gene: TRBD2
clone size: NA
J gene: TRBJ2-3
V gene: TRBV20-1

CDR3 DNA: TGCGCCAGCAGTGTCGATAACTACGAGCAGTACTTC
CDR3 protein: CASSVDNYEQYF
D gene: NA
clone size: NA
J gene: TRBJ2-7
V gene: TRBV5-1

CDR3 DNA: TGTGCCAGCAGCCCTAGCGGGGGTACTCACGAGCAGTACTTC
CDR3 protein: CASSPSGGTHEQYF
D gene: TRBD2
clone size: NA
J gene: TRBJ2-7
V gene: TRBV3-1

CDR3 DNA: TGCGCCAGCAGCTCCCTAGGAGAGACCCAGTACTTC
CDR3 protein: CASSSLGETQYF
D gene: NA
clone size: few
J gene: TRBJ2-5
V gene: TRBV5-1

CDR3 DNA: TGTGCCATCAGTGAGTCGGACAGGCCGAACTCCTACAATGAGCAGTTCTTC
CDR3 protein: CAISESDRPNSYNEQFF
D gene: TRBD1
clone size: few
J gene: TRBJ2-1
V gene: TRBV10-3

CDR3 DNA: TGTGCCATCAGTGAGTCGGGAGCAGGGGGCCCGAACACCGGGGAGCTGTTTTTT
CDR3 protein: CAISESGAGGPNTGELFF
D gene: TRBD1
clone size: few
J gene: TRBJ2-2
V gene: TRBV10-3

CDR3 DNA: TGTGCCACCAGCAGAGGGGAAGGGACCACAGATACGCAGTATTTT
CDR3 protein: CATSRGEGTTDTQYF
D gene: NA
clone size: NA
J gene: TRBJ2-3
V gene: TRBV15

CDR3 DNA: TGTGCCAGCAGTTTGGTCAGCTATAATTCACCCCTCCACTTT
CDR3 protein: CASSLVSYNSPLHF
D gene: NA
clone size: NA
J gene: TRBJ1-6
V gene: TRBV12-3/TRBV12-4

CDR3 DNA: TGTGCCAGCAAGGCCCTGGGCAGAGGAACAACTAATGAAAAACTGTTTTTT
CDR3 protein: CASKALGRGTTNEKLFF
D gene: NA
clone size: NA
J gene: TRBJ1-4
V gene: TRBV12-3/TRBV12-4

CDR3 DNA: TGTGCCAGCAGCCTGCTACCGGGACTAGCGGGAGATGGCTACGAGCAGTACTTC
CDR3 protein: CASSLLPGLAGDGYEQYF
D gene: TRBD2
clone size: NA
J gene: TRBJ2-7
V gene: TRBV5-5

CDR3 DNA: TGTGCCATCAGTGAGTGGGCGGGGGTCCAGTTCTTC
CDR3 protein: CAISEWAGVQFF
D gene: TRBD2
clone size: many
J gene: TRBJ2-1
V gene: TRBV10-3

CDR3 DNA: TGTGCCAGCAGTCCCCTGCGGGGGGCGAGATTAGAGACCCAGTACTTC
CDR3 protein: CASSPLRGARLETQYF
D gene: TRBD2
clone size: few
J gene: TRBJ2-5
V gene: TRBV12-3/TRBV12-4

CDR3 DNA: TGCAGTGCACGAAACCAGGGATTCACAGATACGCAGTATTTT
CDR3 protein: CSARNQGFTDTQYF
D gene: NA
clone size: few
J gene: TRBJ2-3
V gene: TRBV20-1

CDR3 DNA: TGCGCCAGCAGCTCCGCAGCAGCTGGAGGGGCATACGAGCAGTACTTC
CDR3 protein: CASSSAAAGGAYEQYF
D gene: NA
clone size: few
J gene: TRBJ2-7
V gene: TRBV5-1